These 3 T cell receptor beta chains were sequenced from one sample in a study of blood T cell repertoires in COVID-19 (dated by TCRdb to the early 2020s). The library was obtained by the immunoSEQ multiplex PCR assay. Drawn from immuneACCESS, this table holds only the in-frame rearrangements with V and J called that TCRdb kept. Clones are partly lost; checked studies trace under half to an unresolved V gene and leave the rest unexplained. Recorded for this sample are about 95,000 clones; 80% to 90% of them occurred a single time. Of the sample, about 17% falls within the top ten clones. The specimen was peripheral blood. Receptor source: a human donor in a cohort sampled during active COVID-19.

This chain uses TRBV18 with TRBJ1-1; maybe TRBD1 (5 bases). V lost 2 bases, J lost 1 base, and 11 bases lay in between. The CDR3 is 15 residues long. Germline V CDR1 and CDR2: KGHSH, LQKENI. The CDR3 is CASSPRSGPNTEAFF. CDR3 in DNA: TGTGCCAGCTCACCAAGGTCAGGGCCGAACACTGAAGCTTTCTTT.

This clone came up a few times. The J gene is TRBJ2-7, the V gene TRBV27, with D possibly being TRBD2 (5 bases). Trimming removed 3 bases at V and 4 bases at J, with 10 bases between. Germline V gives CDR1 MNHEY, CDR2 SMNVEV (reference sequence). The CDR3 runs to 13 residues. In DNA form, the CDR3 reads TGTGCCAGCAGTTTGCCAGGCGGGTACGAGCAGTACTTC. Protein: CASSLPGGYEQYF.

The chain is built from TRBV24-1 and TRBJ2-1, with 8 bases identical to TRBD1. J lost 3 bases, V lost 4 bases, and 7 bases had no gene match. Germline CDR1 is KGHDR and CDR2 is SFDVKD. The CDR3 is made up of 16 amino acids. In DNA form, the CDR3 reads TGTGCCACCAGTGACCCAAGGACAGGGCTCTACAATGAGCAGTTCTTC. Its protein product is CATSDPRTGLYNEQFF.